Listed below are T cell receptor beta chains from one sample, sequenced in a study of cytomegalovirus exposure and HLA in healthy donors. Generated by immunoSEQ multiplex PCR, the TCRdb table keeps only in-frame clones and is missing some. The table lists about 160,000 clones, roughly four fifths of them singletons. The sequenced sample consisted of PBMCs. The receptor set was obtained from a girl between 2 and 10 years old in good health and CMV-seropositive. Both conserved end residues are part of each CDR3. The D gene is left open where the match is weak. The listing skips clone size in some rows; elsewhere it reads once, few, many or a size class.

J gene: TRBJ1-5; V gene: TRBV10-3; D gene: TRBD1; clone size: once; CDR3 protein: CAIRGQGLGQPQHF; CDR3 DNA: TGTGCCATCAGGGGACAGGGGCTCGGTCAGCCCCAGCATTTT
J gene: TRBJ2-1; V gene: TRBV30; D gene: TRBD2; clone size: -; CDR3 protein: CAWSHSGRNNEQFF; CDR3 DNA: TGTGCCTGGAGTCATAGCGGGAGGAACAATGAGCAGTTCTTC
J gene: TRBJ2-7; V gene: TRBV5-1; D gene: -; clone size: -; CDR3 protein: CASSFRASETYEQYF; CDR3 DNA: TGCGCCAGCAGCTTTCGGGCTAGCGAGACCTACGAGCAGTACTTC
J gene: TRBJ2-7; V gene: TRBV19; D gene: TRBD1; clone size: -; CDR3 protein: CASSPRDRSSYEQYF; CDR3 DNA: TGTGCCAGTAGTCCCCGGGACAGGAGCTCCTACGAGCAGTACTTC
J gene: TRBJ2-7; V gene: TRBV4-2; D gene: TRBD1; clone size: -; CDR3 protein: CASSQWGQHSYEQYF; CDR3 DNA: TGTGCCAGCAGCCAGTGGGGACAGCATTCCTACGAGCAGTACTTC
J gene: TRBJ2-1; V gene: TRBV5-1; D gene: -; clone size: -; CDR3 protein: CASSSPDGNEQFF; CDR3 DNA: TGCGCCAGCAGCTCCCCCGACGGGAATGAGCAGTTCTTC
J gene: TRBJ2-1; V gene: TRBV13; D gene: -; clone size: -; CDR3 protein: CASSLSLEQFF; CDR3 DNA: TGTGCCAGCAGCTTATCTCTTGAGCAGTTCTTC
J gene: TRBJ1-5; V gene: TRBV6-5; D gene: TRBD1; clone size: -; CDR3 protein: CASRGQNNQPQHF; CDR3 DNA: TGTGCCAGCAGGGGACAGAATAATCAGCCCCAGCATTTT
J gene: TRBJ2-2; V gene: TRBV7-3; D gene: -; clone size: -; CDR3 protein: CASSTLKNTGELFF; CDR3 DNA: TGTGCCAGCAGCACACTAAAAAACACCGGGGAGCTGTTTTTT
J gene: TRBJ1-3; V gene: TRBV7-8; D gene: -; clone size: -; CDR3 protein: CASSLKILSGNTIYF; CDR3 DNA: TGTGCCAGCAGCTTAAAAATCCTCTCTGGAAACACCATATATTTT
J gene: TRBJ2-7; V gene: TRBV27; D gene: -; clone size: -; CDR3 protein: CASSFYAGSEQYF; CDR3 DNA: TGTGCCAGCAGTTTCTATGCAGGGTCCGAGCAGTACTTC
J gene: TRBJ1-2; V gene: TRBV29-1; D gene: TRBD1; clone size: -; CDR3 protein: CSVGTGQGANYGYTF; CDR3 DNA: TGCAGCGTTGGGACTGGACAGGGTGCTAACTATGGCTACACCTTC
J gene: TRBJ2-6; V gene: TRBV6-1; D gene: TRBD1; clone size: few; CDR3 protein: CASSLTGAGANVLTF; CDR3 DNA: TGTGCCAGCAGCCTAACAGGGGCGGGGGCCAACGTCCTGACTTTC
J gene: TRBJ1-1; V gene: TRBV10-3; D gene: -; clone size: -; CDR3 protein: CAISEIDTEAFF; CDR3 DNA: TGTGCCATCAGTGAGATAGACACTGAAGCTTTCTTT
J gene: TRBJ1-3; V gene: TRBV10-3; D gene: -; clone size: -; CDR3 protein: CAIRTDLGGNTIYF; CDR3 DNA: TGTGCCATCAGGACCGACTTAGGCGGAAACACCATATATTTT
J gene: TRBJ2-1; V gene: TRBV10-1; D gene: TRBD2; clone size: -; CDR3 protein: CASSESGAGGMGEQFF; CDR3 DNA: TGCGCCAGCAGTGAGTCAGGAGCGGGAGGGATGGGTGAGCAGTTCTTC
J gene: TRBJ1-5; V gene: TRBV28; D gene: -; clone size: -; CDR3 protein: CASSPALANQPQHF; CDR3 DNA: TGTGCCAGCAGTCCCGCCCTAGCGAATCAGCCCCAGCATTTT
J gene: TRBJ1-1; V gene: TRBV2; D gene: -; clone size: -; CDR3 protein: CASSDLAGAPTEAFF; CDR3 DNA: TGTGCCAGCAGTGATCTCGCGGGGGCGCCCACTGAAGCTTTCTTT
J gene: TRBJ1-1; V gene: TRBV2; D gene: -; clone size: -; CDR3 protein: CASTTGFNTEAFF; CDR3 DNA: TGTGCCAGCACAACAGGATTTAACACTGAAGCTTTCTTT
J gene: TRBJ1-2; V gene: TRBV5-1; D gene: TRBD1; clone size: -; CDR3 protein: CASSADRGFYGYTF; CDR3 DNA: TGCGCCAGCAGCGCGGACAGGGGCTTCTATGGCTACACCTTC
J gene: TRBJ1-4; V gene: TRBV6-6; D gene: -; clone size: -; CDR3 protein: CASSPLGGEKLFF; CDR3 DNA: TGTGCCAGCAGCCCTTTAGGGGGTGAAAAACTGTTTTTT
J gene: TRBJ2-3; V gene: TRBV5-4; D gene: -; clone size: -; CDR3 protein: CASSLVNTNTDTQYF; CDR3 DNA: TGTGCCAGCAGCTTGGTTAACACCAACACAGATACGCAGTATTTT
J gene: TRBJ1-1; V gene: TRBV5-1; D gene: -; clone size: -; CDR3 protein: CASSLDRVGTEAFF; CDR3 DNA: TGCGCCAGCAGCTTGGACAGGGTTGGGACTGAAGCTTTCTTT
J gene: TRBJ1-1; V gene: TRBV2; D gene: TRBD1; clone size: -; CDR3 protein: CASRTGALADTEAFF; CDR3 DNA: TGTGCCAGCAGAACAGGGGCCCTTGCGGACACTGAAGCTTTCTTT
J gene: TRBJ2-7; V gene: TRBV27; D gene: -; clone size: few; CDR3 protein: CASSLWGPGGPYEQYF; CDR3 DNA: TGTGCCAGCAGTTTATGGGGCCCCGGGGGACCCTACGAGCAGTACTTC
J gene: TRBJ2-7; V gene: TRBV27; D gene: TRBD2; clone size: -; CDR3 protein: CASSPRSGRIQQYF; CDR3 DNA: TGTGCCAGCAGCCCTAGGAGCGGGAGAATACAGCAGTACTTC
J gene: TRBJ2-5; V gene: TRBV9; D gene: TRBD2; clone size: -; CDR3 protein: CASSVQGGETQYF; CDR3 DNA: TGTGCCAGCAGCGTACAGGGAGGGGAGACCCAGTACTTC